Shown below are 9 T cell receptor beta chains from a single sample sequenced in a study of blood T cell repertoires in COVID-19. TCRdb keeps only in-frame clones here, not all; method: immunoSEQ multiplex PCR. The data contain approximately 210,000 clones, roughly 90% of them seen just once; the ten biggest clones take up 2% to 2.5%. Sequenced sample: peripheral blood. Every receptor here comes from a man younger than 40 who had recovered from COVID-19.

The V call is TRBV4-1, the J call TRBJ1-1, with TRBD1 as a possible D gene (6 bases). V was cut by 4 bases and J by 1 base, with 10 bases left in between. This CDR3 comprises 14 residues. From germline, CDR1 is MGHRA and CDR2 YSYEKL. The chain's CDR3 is CASSLRTANTEAFF. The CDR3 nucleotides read TGCGCCAGCAGCCTCCGGACAGCGAACACTGAAGCTTTCTTT.

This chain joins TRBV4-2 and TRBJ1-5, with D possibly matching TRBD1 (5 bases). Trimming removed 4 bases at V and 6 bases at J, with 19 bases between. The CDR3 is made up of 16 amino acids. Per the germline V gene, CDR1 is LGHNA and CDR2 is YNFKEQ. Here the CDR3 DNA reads TGTGCCAGCAGCCCAACGGTGACCAGGGACTCTCAGCCCCAGCATTTT. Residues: CASSPTVTRDSQPQHF.

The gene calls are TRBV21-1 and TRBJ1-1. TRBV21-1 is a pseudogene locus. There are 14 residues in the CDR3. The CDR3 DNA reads TGTGCCAGCAGCCGGGAGGGGGTGAACACTGAAGCTTTCTTT. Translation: CASSREGVNTEAFF.

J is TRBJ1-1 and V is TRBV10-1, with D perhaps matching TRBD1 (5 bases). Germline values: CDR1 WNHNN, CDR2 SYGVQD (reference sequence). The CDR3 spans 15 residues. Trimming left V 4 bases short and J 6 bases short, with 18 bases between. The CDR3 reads CASSVLPGGASEAFF. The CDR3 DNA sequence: TGCGCCAGCAGTGTCCTCCCCGGGGGAGCTTCTGAAGCTTTCTTT.

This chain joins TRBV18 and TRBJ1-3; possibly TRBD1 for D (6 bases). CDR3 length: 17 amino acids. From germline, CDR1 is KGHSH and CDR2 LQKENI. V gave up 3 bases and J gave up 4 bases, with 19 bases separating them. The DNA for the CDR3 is TGTGCCAGCTCACCTATATCACAGGGATCGGCCGGAAACACCATATATTTT. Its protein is CASSPISQGSAGNTIYF.

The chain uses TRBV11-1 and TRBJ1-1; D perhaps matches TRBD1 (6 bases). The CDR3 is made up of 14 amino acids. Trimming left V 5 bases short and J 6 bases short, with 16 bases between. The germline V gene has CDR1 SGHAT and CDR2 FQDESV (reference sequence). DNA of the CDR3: TGTGCCAGCAGCCCAAGAACAGGGATCGCTGAAGCTTTCTTT. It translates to CASSPRTGIAEAFF.

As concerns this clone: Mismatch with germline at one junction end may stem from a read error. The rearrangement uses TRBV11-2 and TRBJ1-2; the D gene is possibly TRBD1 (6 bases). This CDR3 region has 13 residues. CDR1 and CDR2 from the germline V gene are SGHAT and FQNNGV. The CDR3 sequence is CASSLDRNYGYTF. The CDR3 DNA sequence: TGTGCCAGCAGCCTAGACAGGAACTATGGCTACACCTTC. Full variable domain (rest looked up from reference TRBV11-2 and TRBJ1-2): EAGVAQSPRYKIIEKRQSVAFWCNPISGHATLYWYQQILGQGPKLLIQFQNNGVVDDSQLPKDRFSAERLKGVDSTLKIQPAKLEDSAVYLCASSLDRNYGYTFGSGTRLTVV.

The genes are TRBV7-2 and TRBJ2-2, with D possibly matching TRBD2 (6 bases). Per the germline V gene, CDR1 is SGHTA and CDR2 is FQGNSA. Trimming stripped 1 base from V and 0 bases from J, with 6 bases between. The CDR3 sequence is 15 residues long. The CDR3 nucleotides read TGTGCCAGCAGCTTAGTAGCGGCGAACACCGGGGAGCTGTTTTTT. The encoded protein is CASSLVAANTGELFF.

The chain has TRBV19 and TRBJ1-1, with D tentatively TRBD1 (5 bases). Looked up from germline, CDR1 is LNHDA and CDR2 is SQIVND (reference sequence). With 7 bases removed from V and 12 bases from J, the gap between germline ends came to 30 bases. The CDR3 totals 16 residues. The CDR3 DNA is TGTGCCAGTAAATTCAGGAAGTTGAATGGTAAAGGGGCTCCTTTCTTT. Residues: CASKFRKLNGKGAPFF.